The present entry profiles one T cell receptor (beta chain) with its context. Its antigen is not identified. The source of the sample is a study of T cells in Graves' hyperthyroidism and ophthalmopathy. Using RNA transcripts as the source, TCR beta CDR3 regions were amplified. With the HTBI primer set, the TCR CDR3 went through a first round of RT-PCR. TCRdb reanalysed the multiplex PCR reads using MiXCR and keeps one entry per CDR3 protein. The repertoire consists of 500,000 to 600,000 distinct CDR3 sequences, with more than 45% occurring once and the leading ten covering around 20%. Study-level results: A median about 6.5 months before onset, the model predicted ophthalmopathy.

The origin of this receptor is an adult woman with Graves' disease, either hyperthyroidism or ophthalmopathy (not recorded which). The sample consisted of peripheral blood or thyroid tissue (not recorded which).

The CDR3 DNA sequence: TGTGCCAGCAGCTTCCGGGGGTCCGAGATGGGCTACACCTTC. Amino acids: CASSFRGSEMGYTF. This chain uses TRBV7-3 with TRBJ1-2; TRBD1 is a possible D gene (5 bases). Looked up from germline, CDR1 is SGHTA and CDR2 is FQGTGA. The CDR3 extends over 14 amino acids. V lost 3 bases to trimming and J lost 8 bases, with 16 bases between them.